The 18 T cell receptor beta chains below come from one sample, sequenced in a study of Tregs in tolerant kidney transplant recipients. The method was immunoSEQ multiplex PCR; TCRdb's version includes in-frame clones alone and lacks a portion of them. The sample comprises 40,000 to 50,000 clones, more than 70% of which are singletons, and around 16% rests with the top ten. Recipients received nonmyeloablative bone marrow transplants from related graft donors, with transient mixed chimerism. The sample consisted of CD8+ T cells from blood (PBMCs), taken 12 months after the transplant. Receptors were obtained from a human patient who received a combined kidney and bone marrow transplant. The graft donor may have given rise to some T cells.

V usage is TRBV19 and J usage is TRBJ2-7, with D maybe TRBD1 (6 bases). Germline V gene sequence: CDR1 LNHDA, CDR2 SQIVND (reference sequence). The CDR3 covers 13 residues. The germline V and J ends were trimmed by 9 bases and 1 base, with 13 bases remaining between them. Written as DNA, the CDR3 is TGTGCCAGCCAGGACAGAAAATCCTACGAGCAGTACTTC. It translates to CASQDRKSYEQYF.

The DNA for the CDR3 is TGTGCCAGCAGCTTATTAGGGGCCGGGACAGTAATCCACGAGCAGTACTTC. It is translated as CASSLLGAGTVIHEQYF. The chain is built from TRBV7-9 and TRBJ2-7; 7 bases map to TRBD1. This CDR3 has 17 residues. V shed 2 bases and J 5 bases; nucleotides not matched to a gene: 15. Germline V gene sequence: CDR1 SEHNR, CDR2 FQNEAQ (reference sequence). Full variable domain (outside the CDR3, taken from reference TRBV7-9 and TRBJ2-7): DTGVSQNPRHKITKRGQNVTFRCDPISEHNRLYWYRQTLGQGPEFLTYFQNEAQLEKSRLLSDRFSAERPKGSFSTLEIQRTEQGDSAMYLCASSLLGAGTVIHEQYFGPGTRLTVT.

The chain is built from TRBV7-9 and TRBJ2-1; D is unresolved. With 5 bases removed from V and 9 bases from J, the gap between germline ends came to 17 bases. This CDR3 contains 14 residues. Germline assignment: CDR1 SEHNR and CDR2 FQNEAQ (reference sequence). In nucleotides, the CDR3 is TGTGCCAGCAGCCGCACTACCGGAAAGGTTGAGCAGTTCTTC. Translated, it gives CASSRTTGKVEQFF.

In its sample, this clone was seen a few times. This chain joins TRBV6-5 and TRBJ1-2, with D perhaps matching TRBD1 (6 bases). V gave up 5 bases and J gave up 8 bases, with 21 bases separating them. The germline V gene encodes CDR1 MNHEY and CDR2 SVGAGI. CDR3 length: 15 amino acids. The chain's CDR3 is CASSISPGAQGGYTF. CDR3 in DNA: TGTGCCAGCAGTATCTCTCCAGGGGCCCAGGGAGGCTACACCTTC.

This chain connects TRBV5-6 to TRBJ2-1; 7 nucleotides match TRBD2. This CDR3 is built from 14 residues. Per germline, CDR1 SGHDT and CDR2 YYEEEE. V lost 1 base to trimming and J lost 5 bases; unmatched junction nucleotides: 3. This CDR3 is CASSLLAEHNEQFF. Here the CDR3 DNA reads TGTGCCAGCAGCTTGCTAGCGGAGCACAATGAGCAGTTCTTC.

This CDR3 is CASSLLAGVQSDTQYF. The CDR3 region has the DNA TGTGCCAGCAGCTTACTAGCGGGAGTCCAGTCAGATACGCAGTATTTT. V is TRBV7-2 and J is TRBJ2-3, with TRBD2 matching 10 bases. Losses at the gene ends were 2 bases for V and 4 bases for J; bases not matched to a gene: 6. The CDR3 spans 16 residues. From germline, CDR1 is SGHTA and CDR2 FQGNSA.

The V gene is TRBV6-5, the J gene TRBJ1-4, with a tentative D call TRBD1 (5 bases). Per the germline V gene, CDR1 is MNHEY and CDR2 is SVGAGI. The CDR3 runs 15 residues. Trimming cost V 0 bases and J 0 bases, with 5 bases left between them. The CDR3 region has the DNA TGTGCCAGCAGTTACTCGACAGCAACTAATGAAAAACTGTTTTTT. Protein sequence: CASSYSTATNEKLFF.

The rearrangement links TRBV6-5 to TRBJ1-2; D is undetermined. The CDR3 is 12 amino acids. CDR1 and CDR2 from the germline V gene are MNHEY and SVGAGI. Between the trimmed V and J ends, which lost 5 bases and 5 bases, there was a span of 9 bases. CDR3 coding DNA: TGTGCCAGCAGTGTTGACTGGTATGGCTACACCTTC. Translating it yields CASSVDWYGYTF.

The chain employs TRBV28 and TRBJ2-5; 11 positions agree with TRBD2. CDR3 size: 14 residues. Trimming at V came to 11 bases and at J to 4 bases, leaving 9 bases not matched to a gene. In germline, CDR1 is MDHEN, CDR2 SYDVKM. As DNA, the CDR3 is TGTGCCGGCGCACTAGCGGGAGCCGCAGAGACCCAGTACTTC. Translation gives CAGALAGAAETQYF.

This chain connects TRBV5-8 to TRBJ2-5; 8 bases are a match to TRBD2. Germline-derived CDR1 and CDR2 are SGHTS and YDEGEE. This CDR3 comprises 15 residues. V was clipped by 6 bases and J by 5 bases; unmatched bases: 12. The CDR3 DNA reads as TGTGCCAGCACCTGGGGAGCGGGAGCTGCGGAGACCCAGTACTTC. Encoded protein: CASTWGAGAAETQYF.

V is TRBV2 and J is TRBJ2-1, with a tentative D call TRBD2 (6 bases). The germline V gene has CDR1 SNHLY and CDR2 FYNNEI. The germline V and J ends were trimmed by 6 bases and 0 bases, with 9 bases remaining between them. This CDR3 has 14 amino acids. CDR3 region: CASRGDFSYNEQFF. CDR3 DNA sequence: TGTGCCAGCAGAGGGGACTTCTCCTACAATGAGCAGTTCTTC.

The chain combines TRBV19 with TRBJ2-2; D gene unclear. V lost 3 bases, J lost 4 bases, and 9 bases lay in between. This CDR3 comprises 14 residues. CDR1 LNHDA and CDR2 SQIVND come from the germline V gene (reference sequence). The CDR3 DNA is TGTGCCAGTAGTATCTGGGCGACCACCGGGGAGCTGTTTTTT. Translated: CASSIWATTGELFF.

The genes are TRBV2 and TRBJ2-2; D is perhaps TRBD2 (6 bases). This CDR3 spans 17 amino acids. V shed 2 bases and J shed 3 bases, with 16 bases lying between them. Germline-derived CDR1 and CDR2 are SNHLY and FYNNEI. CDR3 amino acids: CASSENPEGVYTGELFF. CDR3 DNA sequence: TGTGCCAGCAGTGAAAACCCGGAGGGAGTTTACACCGGGGAGCTGTTTTTT.

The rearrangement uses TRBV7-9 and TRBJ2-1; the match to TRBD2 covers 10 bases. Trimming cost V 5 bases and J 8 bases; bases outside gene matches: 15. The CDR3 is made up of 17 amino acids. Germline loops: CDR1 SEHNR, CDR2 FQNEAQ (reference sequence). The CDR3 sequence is CASSPFPLAGTVDEQFF. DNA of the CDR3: TGTGCCAGCAGCCCATTCCCACTAGCGGGGACGGTGGATGAGCAGTTCTTC.

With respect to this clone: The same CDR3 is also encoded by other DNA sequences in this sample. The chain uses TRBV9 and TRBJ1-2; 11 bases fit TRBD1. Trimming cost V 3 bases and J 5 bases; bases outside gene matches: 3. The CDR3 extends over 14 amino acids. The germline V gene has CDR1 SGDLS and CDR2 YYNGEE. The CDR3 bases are TGTGCCAGCAGCGGGACAGGGGGCGGGTATGGCTACACCTTC. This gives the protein CASSGTGGGYGYTF.

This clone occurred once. CDR3 residues: CASSPQGTEAFF. The CDR3 DNA sequence: TGTGCCAGCAGTCCACAGGGGACTGAAGCTTTCTTT. The V gene is TRBV27, the J gene TRBJ1-1, with 7 bases fitting TRBD1. The germline V gene has CDR1 MNHEY and CDR2 SMNVEV (reference sequence). This CDR3 is 12 amino acids long. V lost 5 bases to trimming and J lost 5 bases; unmatched junction nucleotides: 2.

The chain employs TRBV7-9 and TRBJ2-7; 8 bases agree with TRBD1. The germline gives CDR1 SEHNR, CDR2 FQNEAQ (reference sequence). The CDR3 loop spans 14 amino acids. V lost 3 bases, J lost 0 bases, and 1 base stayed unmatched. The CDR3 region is CASSFGTGSYEQYF. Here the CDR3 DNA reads TGTGCCAGCAGCTTCGGGACAGGCTCCTACGAGCAGTACTTC.

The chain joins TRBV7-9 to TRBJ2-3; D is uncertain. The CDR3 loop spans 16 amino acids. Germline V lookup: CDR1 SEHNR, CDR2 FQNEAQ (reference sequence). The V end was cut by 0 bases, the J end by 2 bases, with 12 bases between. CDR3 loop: CASSLAQLLNTDTQYF. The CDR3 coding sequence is TGTGCCAGCAGCTTAGCACAGCTGTTAAACACAGATACGCAGTATTTT.